The subject of this entry is one TCR beta chain. The data derive from a study of somatic mutations in cytotoxic T cells in rheumatoid arthritis. V was clipped by 6 bases and J by 1 base; unmatched bases: 5. The CDR3 sequence is 14 residues long. Germline CDR1 reads WSHSY; CDR2 reads SAAADI. Clones were sequenced by immunoSEQ multiplex PCR, and TCRdb holds only the in-frame ones, with some missing. In the table there are 13,000 or so clones, over 65% of which are singletons. The receptor was derived from an adult with rheumatoid arthritis. Sequencing used CD8+ T cells sorted from blood. V gene TRBV10-2 combines with J gene TRBJ2-7; 8 bases agree with TRBD2. CDR3 DNA sequence: TGCGCCAGCAGGAGCGGGGGAAATTCCTACGAGCAGTACTTC. As protein: CASRSGGNSYEQYF.